This TCR beta chain was captured in a study of OX40 agonist ivuxolimab in advanced cancers. Study at large: Aged about 20 to 80 with a mean of 60 years, they were almost 85% male.

This clone was recorded once. Antigen specificity is unknown. The study's findings and limits: At 0.1 to 3.0 mg/kg and by week 6, clonal expansion occurred in CD4+ and CD8+ blood T cells. Compared with CD4+, CD8+ T cells on average had more expanded clones.

Using immunoSEQ multiplex PCR, the repertoire was profiled, and TCRdb retains in-frame clones only, with some absent. Among approximately 68,000 clones listed, around 93% were seen once. Per germline, CDR1 SGHTA and CDR2 FQGNSA. CDR3 length equals 16 residues. Trimming removed 8 bases at V and 0 bases at J, with 18 bases between. Excluded were patients having autoimmune disease history or systemic immunosuppression. This TCR was recovered from an adult with an advanced solid tumor such as melanoma, head and neck, liver or kidney cancer. This specimen was CD4+ or CD8+ T cells sorted from blood, taken in a trial of the OX40 agonist ivuxolimab. The chain couples TRBV7-2 to TRBJ2-3; a possible D gene is TRBD2 (6 bases). CDR3 residues: CASGRRSGSSTDTQYF. The CDR3 DNA is TGTGCCAGCGGCCGTCGTAGCGGTTCTAGCACAGATACGCAGTATTTT.